These 32 T cell receptor beta chains were all obtained from the same sample, sequenced in a study of T cell changes during pregnancy in multiple sclerosis. The table came from immunoSEQ multiplex PCR; TCRdb's copy has only in-frame clones and leaves some out. The table records about 61,000 clones, 85% to 90% of them present only once. The sequencing here drew on peripheral blood, taken in the first trimester of pregnancy. The origin of the receptors is a female donor in good health, enrolled as a control in a pregnancy study.

A single count supports this clone. This chain uses TRBV7-3 with TRBJ1-5, with 8 bases fitting TRBD1. The CDR3 is 14 amino acids. CDR1 is SGHTA, CDR2 FQGTGA, per germline. The ends lost 5 bases at V and 5 bases at J; junction bases unmatched: 5. The CDR3 loop reads CASSTSGGDQPQHF. The CDR3 coding sequence is TGTGCCAGCAGCACCTCAGGGGGCGATCAGCCCCAGCATTTT. The variable domain in full, with the rest retrieved from reference TRBV7-3 and TRBJ1-5, is GAGVSQTPSNKVTEKGKYVELRCDPISGHTALYWYRQSLGQGPEFLIYFQGTGAADDSGLPNDRFFAVRPEGSVSTLKIQRTERGDSAVYLCASSTSGGDQPQHFGDGTRLSIL.

This clone was seen a few times. The chain couples TRBV25-1 to TRBJ1-1; 12 positions match TRBD1. From germline, CDR1 is MGHDK and CDR2 SYGVNS. The V gene end was trimmed by 0 bases and the J gene end by 10 bases; junction bases not matched to a gene: 12. This CDR3 spans 17 amino acids. This CDR3 is CASSEYGTGGAKRVAFF. The CDR3 DNA follows: TGTGCCAGCAGTGAATATGGGACAGGGGGCGCGAAGAGGGTAGCTTTCTTT. The full variable domain, with the rest looked up from reference TRBV25-1 and TRBJ1-1, is EADIYQTPRYLVIGTGKKITLECSQTMGHDKMYWYQQDPGMELHLIHYSYGVNSTEKGDLSSESTVSRIRTEHFPLTLESARPSHTSQYLCASSEYGTGGAKRVAFFGQGTRLTVV.

J is TRBJ2-7 and V is TRBV11-3; no reliable D call. V was cut by 1 base and J by 4 bases, with 14 bases left in between. This CDR3 has 15 amino acids. Per the germline V gene, CDR1 is SGHNT and CDR2 is YENEEA. Here the CDR3 DNA reads TGTGCCAGCAGCTTAGGATTTACTATCGGTTACGAGCAGTACTTC. This translates into CASSLGFTIGYEQYF.

The rearrangement links TRBV6-1 to TRBJ1-3; D is perhaps TRBD1 (6 bases). The CDR3 is made up of 16 amino acids. The germline CDR1 and CDR2 sequences are MNHNS and SASEGT. The germline V and J ends were trimmed by 3 bases and 2 bases, with 14 bases remaining between them. CDR3 sequence reads: CASSDQQGTPGNTIYF. In nucleotides, the CDR3 is TGTGCCAGCAGTGACCAACAGGGAACGCCTGGAAACACCATATATTTT.

This clone was picked up one time. The chain is built from TRBV27 and TRBJ1-5; the match to TRBD1 covers 8 bases. Germline V gene data show CDR1 as MNHEY and CDR2 as SMNVEV (reference sequence). CDR3 length equals 15 residues. V trimming: 5 bases; J trimming: 6 bases; junction bases outside the gene matches: 9. CDR3 protein: CASSPRGLAGQPQHF. CDR3 nucleotides: TGTGCCAGCAGTCCCAGGGGGCTCGCGGGTCAGCCCCAGCATTTT.

The gene calls are TRBV19 and TRBJ2-1, with 10 positions matching TRBD1. CDR1 is LNHDA and CDR2 is SQIVND in the germline V gene (reference sequence). The V and J ends lost 9 bases and 0 bases, in that order; junction bases with no gene match: 5. The CDR3 spans 15 residues. The CDR3 loop is CASQGQGGSYNEQFF. In nucleotides, the CDR3 is TGTGCCAGCCAAGGACAGGGGGGCTCCTACAATGAGCAGTTCTTC.

The chain links TRBV4-3 to TRBJ1-2, with TRBD1 as a possible D gene (6 bases). Germline CDR1 and CDR2: LGHNA and YSLEER. The CDR3 runs 15 residues. Trimming removed 3 bases from V and 4 bases from J, with 15 bases in between. CDR3 DNA: TGCGCCAGCAGCCAGGAATCAGGGGAATCCTATGGCTACACCTTC. This gives the protein CASSQESGESYGYTF.

The chain uses TRBV5-1 and TRBJ2-5; 11 bases map to TRBD1. Unmatched junction bases numbered 10, after V lost 6 bases and J lost 6 bases. This CDR3 region has 15 residues. The V gene's germline CDR1 is SGHRS and CDR2 YFSETQ. Written as DNA, the CDR3 is TGCGCCAGCACTACCGAGGGGACAGGGGGTAAGACCCAGTACTTC. Protein product: CASTTEGTGGKTQYF.

The chain joins TRBV6-5 to TRBJ2-2; TRBD1 matches 7 bases. The germline V gene encodes CDR1 MNHEY and CDR2 SVGAGI. V shed 6 bases and J 1 base; nucleotides not matched to a gene: 2. The CDR3 spans 14 residues. CDR3 in amino acids: CASSRTGNTGELFF. CDR3 in DNA: TGTGCCAGCAGCCGGACAGGGAACACCGGGGAGCTGTTTTTT.

J is TRBJ2-5 and V is TRBV19, with D possibly TRBD2 on 6 matching bases. The CDR3 contains 17 residues. Germline CDR1 reads LNHDA; CDR2 reads SQIVND (reference sequence). V was pared by 6 bases and J by 5 bases, with 25 bases between. The CDR3 nucleotides read TGTGCCAGTAGACCCACCCCCCATTTGGCGGGGTTGGAGACCCAGTACTTC. Its translation is CASRPTPHLAGLETQYF. The complete variable domain, with remaining parts taken from reference TRBV19 and TRBJ2-5, reads DGGITQSPKYLFRKEGQNVTLSCEQNLNHDAMYWYRQDPGQGLRLIYYSQIVNDFQKGDIAEGYSVSREKKESFPLTVTSAQKNPTAFYLCASRPTPHLAGLETQYFGPGTRLLVL.

This sequence joins TRBV19 and TRBJ1-2; D unresolved. The V gene's germline CDR1 is LNHDA and CDR2 SQIVND (reference sequence). The CDR3 has 17 amino acids. V was pared by 4 bases and J by 8 bases, with 26 bases between. The DNA of the CDR3 is TGTGCCAGTAGTACCCCCCGATTGTCGCAGGAGGCGATCGGCTACACCTTC. Protein sequence: CASSTPRLSQEAIGYTF.

The V and J genes are TRBV2 and TRBJ2-1; the D call may be TRBD1 or TRBD2 (7 bases each). Germline CDR1 and CDR2: SNHLY and FYNNEI. The length of the CDR3 is 14 residues. Trimming removed 10 bases at V and 3 bases at J, with 16 bases between. The CDR3, as DNA: TGTGCCACCAGGGGGGGACTCCACTACAATGAGCAGTTCTTC. It translates to CATRGGLHYNEQFF.

This clone was detected only once. J is TRBJ2-7 and V is TRBV7-9, with 7 bases matching TRBD1. Per the germline V gene, CDR1 is SEHNR and CDR2 is FQNEAQ (reference sequence). Trimming took 5 bases from V and 2 from J; bases not matched to a gene: 9. The length of the CDR3 is 15 residues. CDR3 amino acids: CASSPSQGVAYEQYF. CDR3 DNA sequence: TGTGCCAGCAGCCCTAGCCAGGGGGTCGCCTACGAGCAGTACTTC.

This chain uses TRBV13 with TRBJ2-3; 14 nucleotides align to TRBD2. Germline V CDR1 and CDR2: PRHDT, FYEKMQ (reference sequence). This CDR3 spans 19 amino acids. Trimming removed 1 base from V and 1 base from J; junction bases left unmatched: 7. CDR3 residues: CASSLASRLAGGRTDTQYF. The CDR3 DNA follows: TGTGCCAGCAGCTTAGCCTCAAGACTAGCGGGGGGGCGCACAGATACGCAGTATTTT.

The chain combines TRBV30 with TRBJ1-3; D is ambiguous. The CDR3 totals 15 residues. Germline V gene data show CDR1 as GTSNPN and CDR2 as SVGIG (reference sequence). The V end was cut by 5 bases, the J end by 4 bases, with 18 bases between. The CDR3: CAWGRPLGRGNTIYF. The CDR3 DNA is TGTGCCTGGGGCCGACCTCTGGGCCGGGGAAACACCATATATTTT. The variable domain in full, with the rest retrieved from reference TRBV30 and TRBJ1-3, is SQTIHQWPATLVQPVGSPLSLECTVEGTSNPNLYWYRQAAGRGLQLLFYSVGIGQISSEVPQNLSASRPQDRQFILSSKKLLLSDSGFYLCAWGRPLGRGNTIYFGEGSWLTVV.

This clone was seen a handful of times. The chain recombines TRBV19 with TRBJ1-5; D ambiguous. Germline-derived CDR1 and CDR2 are LNHDA and SQIVND (reference sequence). V was clipped by 5 bases and J by 3 bases, with 8 bases between them. CDR3 size: 13 residues. The CDR3 DNA is TGTGCCAGTAGTTACAGTCTCAATCAGCCCCAGCATTTT. As protein: CASSYSLNQPQHF.

The chain has TRBV29-1 and TRBJ2-3; the match to TRBD2 covers 15 bases. V was clipped by 5 bases and J by 4 bases; unmatched bases: 10. The CDR3 consists of 17 residues. Germline V gene lookup returns CDR1 SQVTM and CDR2 ANQGSEA. The CDR3 spells CSVPGLAGGPKADTQYF. Here the CDR3 DNA reads TGCAGCGTTCCCGGACTAGCGGGGGGGCCTAAGGCAGATACGCAGTATTTT.

This chain links TRBV5-1 with TRBJ2-3; 10 nucleotides agree with TRBD1. CDR1 and CDR2 (germline): SGHRS, YFSETQ. This CDR3 has 14 amino acids. After removal of 4 bases from V and 3 bases from J, the junction contained 2 bases not matched to a gene. The CDR3 is CASSADRGTDTQYF. DNA of the CDR3: TGCGCCAGCAGCGCGGACAGGGGGACAGATACGCAGTATTTT.

The chain is built from TRBV5-7 and TRBJ2-3; tentative D call: TRBD2 (6 bases). TRBV5-7 is sorted into the ORF group, with uncertain function. Trimming removed 0 bases from V and 2 bases from J, with 10 bases in between. This CDR3 has 15 residues. The CDR3 loop is CASSLDRGYTDTQYF. The CDR3 nucleotides read TGTGCCAGCAGCTTGGATCGGGGGTACACAGATACGCAGTATTTT.

V and J are TRBV14 and TRBJ2-3; perhaps TRBD2 as D (5 bases). Trimming cost V 5 bases and J 1 base, with 7 bases left between them. Germline values: CDR1 SGHDN, CDR2 FVKESK. CDR3 length equals 13 residues. Written as DNA, the CDR3 is TGTGCCAGCAGCATGGGAGGCACAGATACGCAGTATTTT. It is translated as CASSMGGTDTQYF.

This chain joins TRBV5-8 and TRBJ1-1; 8 bases are a match to TRBD1. CDR3 length: 15 amino acids. Germline loops: CDR1 SGHTS, CDR2 YDEGEE. With V trimmed by 4 bases and J by 5 bases, 10 bases remained unmatched. The CDR3 is CASSHRGRIGTEAFF. The CDR3 region has the DNA TGTGCCAGCAGCCACAGGGGGAGGATAGGAACTGAAGCTTTCTTT.

This chain uses TRBV9 with TRBJ2-3, with 10 bases matching TRBD2. The V segment lost 0 bases and the J segment 2 bases; nucleotides outside the gene matches: 9. Germline V gene lookup returns CDR1 SGDLS and CDR2 YYNGEE. The CDR3 runs 18 residues. The CDR3 DNA follows: TGTGCCAGCAGCGTAGAGCCTAGCGGGGGCCCCCACACAGATACGCAGTATTTT. It yields the protein CASSVEPSGGPHTDTQYF.

The chain uses TRBV5-1 and TRBJ2-1; 15 nucleotides match TRBD2. This CDR3 comprises 16 residues. From germline, CDR1 is SGHRS and CDR2 YFSETQ. The V gene end was trimmed by 4 bases and the J gene end by 7 bases; junction bases not matched to a gene: 6. The chain's CDR3 is CASSSSGTSGGNEQFF. The DNA of the CDR3 is TGCGCCAGCAGCAGCTCCGGGACTAGCGGGGGGAATGAGCAGTTCTTC.

This clone was seen only a few times. CDR3 protein: CAWSLLGTGYTEAFF. CDR3 DNA: TGTGCCTGGAGTTTGTTAGGGACAGGGTACACTGAAGCTTTCTTT. The genes are TRBV30 and TRBJ1-1; TRBD1 aligns across 9 bases. Germline V gene sequence: CDR1 GTSNPN, CDR2 SVGIG (reference sequence). Trimming took 2 bases from V and 3 from J; bases not matched to a gene: 7. The CDR3 is 15 residues long.

The genes are TRBV5-6 and TRBJ2-7; D unresolved. The CDR3 loop spans 14 amino acids. The V and J ends lost 0 bases and 6 bases respectively, with 13 bases between them. Germline assignment: CDR1 SGHDT and CDR2 YYEEEE. The CDR3 bases are TGTGCCAGCAGCTTGGCCTACGGTTTCGGCGAGCAGTACTTC. Protein: CASSLAYGFGEQYF.

The chain is built from TRBV5-6 and TRBJ2-7, with 8 bases matching TRBD2. Germline CDR1 is SGHDT and CDR2 is YYEEEE. The CDR3 runs 16 residues. V gave up 3 bases and J gave up 3 bases; unmatched junction bases: 11. The CDR3 DNA reads as TGTGCCAGCAGCTCAACTGGGGCGGGGGGTTACTACGAGCAGTACTTC. It specifies CASSSTGAGGYYEQYF.

This chain connects TRBV25-1 to TRBJ1-2; 7 nucleotides agree with TRBD1. The CDR3 extends over 15 amino acids. Trimming took 6 bases from V and 3 from J; bases not matched to a gene: 10. CDR1 and CDR2 from the germline V gene are MGHDK and SYGVNS. CDR3 region: CASSRGEFSDYGYTF. The CDR3 DNA reads as TGTGCCAGCAGCAGGGGGGAATTTTCGGACTATGGCTACACCTTC.

The V call is TRBV7-2, the J call TRBJ2-5; 10 nucleotides line up with TRBD1. Germline-derived CDR1 and CDR2 are SGHTA and FQGNSA. The J segment lost 4 bases and the V segment lost 6 bases, leaving 11 bases of the junction unmatched. The CDR3 is 16 amino acids. This chain's CDR3 is CASRLVVRQGAETQYF. In DNA, the CDR3 is TGTGCCAGCAGACTAGTAGTCAGACAGGGGGCAGAGACCCAGTACTTC.

The CDR3 bases are TGTGCCAGCAGTGTGGGGGGGGTAAGGTCCTACGAGCAGTACTTC. It encodes CASSVGGVRSYEQYF. The chain carries TRBV6-1 and TRBJ2-7; TRBD2 agrees at 7 bases. With V trimmed by 4 bases and J by 1 base, 7 bases remained unmatched. The CDR3 extends over 15 amino acids. The germline gives CDR1 MNHNS, CDR2 SASEGT.

The count of this clone is one. The rearrangement joins TRBV25-1 to TRBJ2-7; 10 bases are shared with TRBD1. The CDR3 sequence is 16 residues long. Germline loops: CDR1 MGHDK, CDR2 SYGVNS. V gave up 7 bases and J gave up 3 bases; unmatched junction bases: 12. The CDR3 reads CASTPPPGQGSYEQYF. The CDR3 bases are TGTGCCAGCACCCCACCTCCGGGACAGGGGAGCTACGAGCAGTACTTC.

The chain combines TRBV4-3 with TRBJ2-7; maybe TRBD2 (5 bases). Looked up from germline, CDR1 is LGHNA and CDR2 is YSLEER. CDR3 length equals 17 residues. Trimming shortened V by 3 bases and J by 2 bases, and 20 bases separated the two germline ends. The CDR3 region has the DNA TGCGCCAGCAGCCAGACCTTGGTCAGCGGCCCACCCTACGAGCAGTACTTC. Its protein is CASSQTLVSGPPYEQYF.

This clone was detected only once. The chain combines TRBV25-1 with TRBJ2-1; D perhaps matches TRBD2 (5 bases). This CDR3 spans 16 amino acids. Per the germline V gene, CDR1 is MGHDK and CDR2 is SYGVNS. V was trimmed by 0 bases and J by 0 bases, leaving 9 bases between them. The CDR3, as DNA: TGTGCCAGCAGTGAATACGGAGGCGGCTCCTACAATGAGCAGTTCTTC. Amino acids: CASSEYGGGSYNEQFF.